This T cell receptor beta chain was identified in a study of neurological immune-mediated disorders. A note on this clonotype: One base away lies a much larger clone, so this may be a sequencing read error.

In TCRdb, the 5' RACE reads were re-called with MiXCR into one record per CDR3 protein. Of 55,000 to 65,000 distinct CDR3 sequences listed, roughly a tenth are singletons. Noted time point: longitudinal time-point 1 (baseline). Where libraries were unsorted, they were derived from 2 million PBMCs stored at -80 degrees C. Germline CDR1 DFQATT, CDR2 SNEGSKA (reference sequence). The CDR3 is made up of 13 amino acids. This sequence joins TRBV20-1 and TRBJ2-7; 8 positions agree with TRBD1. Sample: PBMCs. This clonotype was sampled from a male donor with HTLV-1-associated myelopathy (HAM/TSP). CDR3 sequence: CIGPDRASYEQYF. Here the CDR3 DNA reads TGCATTGGACCGGACAGGGCATCCTACGAGCAGTACTTC.